These 6 T cell receptor beta chains were sequenced from one sample in a study of blood T cell repertoires in COVID-19 (dated by TCRdb to between 2020 and 2021). The library came from the immunoSEQ multiplex PCR assay. Here the immuneACCESS table is served through TCRdb, limited to in-frame sequences with V and J called. Missing clones are a known gap in these copies; in checked studies unresolved V genes cover under half, and the rest lacks a known reason. Across this sample there are around 260,000 clones, with about nine tenths seen only once. The ten largest clonotypes hold 2.2% of the sample. Material for sequencing was peripheral blood. These receptors came from a woman in her twenties or thirties with COVID-19, enrolled during active disease.

V gene TRBV7-9 combines with J gene TRBJ1-1; D not certain. Germline V CDR1 and CDR2: SEHNR, FQNEAQ (reference sequence). The ends were cut back, 2 bases at V and 7 bases at J, with 5 bases in the middle. The CDR3 covers 11 residues. CDR3 loop: CASSLILEAFF. In DNA form, the CDR3 reads TGTGCCAGCAGCTTAATCCTTGAAGCTTTCTTT.

This clone was seen only a few times. The chain carries TRBV6-5 and TRBJ2-2; D is ambiguous. Germline CDR1 and CDR2: MNHEY and SVGAGI. V lost 0 bases and J 6 bases, leaving 14 bases between the germline ends. CDR3 size: 16 residues. CDR3 protein: CASSYSRPQRAGELFF. The CDR3 region has the DNA TGTGCCAGCAGTTACTCGAGGCCTCAAAGAGCCGGGGAGCTGTTTTTT.

Only a few counts were recorded for this clone. V gene TRBV5-4 combines with J gene TRBJ1-2, with TRBD1 matching over 9 bases. CDR3 length: 13 residues. The germline V gene encodes CDR1 SGHNT and CDR2 YYREEE (reference sequence). J was trimmed by 10 bases and V by 3 bases; bases with no gene match: 7. The CDR3 reads CASSSGQGAYYTF. CDR3 nucleotide sequence: TGTGCCAGCAGCTCGGGACAGGGAGCATACTACACCTTC.

The V call is TRBV9, the J call TRBJ2-2; D uncertain. Germline CDR1 reads SGDLS; CDR2 reads YYNGEE. CDR3 length equals 16 residues. Trimming took off 0 bases at V and 5 bases at J, with 14 bases between the two ends. The CDR3 region is CASSVDLEKRTGELFF. CDR3 in DNA: TGTGCCAGCAGCGTAGATCTGGAGAAGAGGACCGGGGAGCTGTTTTTT.

V gene TRBV30 combines with J gene TRBJ1-1, with TRBD1 as a possible D gene (6 bases). The CDR3 has 13 amino acids. V was clipped by 5 bases and J by 2 bases, with 12 bases between them. CDR1 GTSNPN and CDR2 SVGIG come from the germline V gene (reference sequence). The chain's CDR3 is CAWETGSNTEAFF. The CDR3 nucleotides are TGTGCCTGGGAGACAGGATCCAACACTGAAGCTTTCTTT.

This chain connects TRBV19 to TRBJ2-1, with TRBD2 as a possible D gene (5 bases). This CDR3 is 13 amino acids long. Deletions cut 7 bases from V and 6 bases from J, with 13 bases between. Germline CDR1 and CDR2: LNHDA and SQIVND (reference sequence). As DNA, the CDR3 is TGTGCCAGTAAACTAGAGTTGTCCAATGAGCAGTTCTTC. It encodes CASKLELSNEQFF.